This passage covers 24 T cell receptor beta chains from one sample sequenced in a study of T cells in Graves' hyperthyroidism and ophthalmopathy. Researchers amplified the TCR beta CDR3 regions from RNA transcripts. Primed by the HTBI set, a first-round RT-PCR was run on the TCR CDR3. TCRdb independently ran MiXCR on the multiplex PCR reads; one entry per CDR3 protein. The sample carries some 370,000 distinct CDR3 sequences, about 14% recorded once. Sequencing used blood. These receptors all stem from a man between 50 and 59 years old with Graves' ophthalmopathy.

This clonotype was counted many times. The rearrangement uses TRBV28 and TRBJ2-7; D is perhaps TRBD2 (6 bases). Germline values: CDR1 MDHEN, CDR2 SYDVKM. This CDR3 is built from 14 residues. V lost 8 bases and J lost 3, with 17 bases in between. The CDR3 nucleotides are TGTGCCAGCTCGAATGCGGGAAAATACTACGAGCAGTACTTC. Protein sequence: CASSNAGKYYEQYF. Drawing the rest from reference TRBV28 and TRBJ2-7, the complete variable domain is DVKVTQSSRYLVKRTGEKVFLECVQDMDHENMFWYRQDPGLGLRLIYFSYDVKMKEKGDIPEGYSVSREKKERFSLILESASTNQTSMYLCASSNAGKYYEQYFGPGTRLTVT.

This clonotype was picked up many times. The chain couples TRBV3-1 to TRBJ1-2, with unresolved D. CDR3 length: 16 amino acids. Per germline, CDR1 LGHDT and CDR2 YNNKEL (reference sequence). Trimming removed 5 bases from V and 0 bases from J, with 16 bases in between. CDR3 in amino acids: CASSSKPGSTNYGYTF. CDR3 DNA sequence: TGTGCCAGCAGCTCAAAACCGGGGAGTACTAACTATGGCTACACCTTC.

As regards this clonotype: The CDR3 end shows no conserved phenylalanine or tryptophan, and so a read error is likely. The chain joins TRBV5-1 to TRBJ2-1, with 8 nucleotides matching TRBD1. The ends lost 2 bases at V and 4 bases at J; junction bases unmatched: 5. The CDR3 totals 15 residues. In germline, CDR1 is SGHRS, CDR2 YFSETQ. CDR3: CASSFGQGLYNEQFS. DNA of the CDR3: TGCGCCAGCAGCTTCGGACAGGGTTTATACAATGAGCAGTTCTCC.

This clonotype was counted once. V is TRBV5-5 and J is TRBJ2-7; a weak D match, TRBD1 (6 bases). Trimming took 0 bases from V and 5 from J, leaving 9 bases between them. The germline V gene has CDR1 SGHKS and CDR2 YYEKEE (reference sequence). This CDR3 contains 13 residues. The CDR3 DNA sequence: TGTGCCAGCAGCTTGGAGGCAGGGGACGAGCAGTACTTC. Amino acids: CASSLEAGDEQYF.

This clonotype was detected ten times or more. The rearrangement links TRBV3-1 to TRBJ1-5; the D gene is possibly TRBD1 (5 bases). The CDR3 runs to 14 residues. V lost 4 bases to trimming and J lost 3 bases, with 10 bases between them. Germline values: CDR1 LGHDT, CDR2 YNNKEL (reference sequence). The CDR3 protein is CASSRTGVNQPQHF. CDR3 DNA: TGTGCCAGCAGCCGGACGGGGGTCAATCAGCCCCAGCATTTT.

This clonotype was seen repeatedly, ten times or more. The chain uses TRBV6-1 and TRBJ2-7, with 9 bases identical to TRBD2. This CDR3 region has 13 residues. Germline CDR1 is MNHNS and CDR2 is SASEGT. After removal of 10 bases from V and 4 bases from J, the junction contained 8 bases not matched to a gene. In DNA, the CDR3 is TGTGCCACCACGACTAGCGGAGAATACGAGCAGTACTTC. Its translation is CATTTSGEYEQYF.

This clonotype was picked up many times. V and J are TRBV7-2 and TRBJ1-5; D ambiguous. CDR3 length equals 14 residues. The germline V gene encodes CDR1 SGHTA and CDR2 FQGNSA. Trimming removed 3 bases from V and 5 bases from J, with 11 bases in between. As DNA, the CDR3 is TGTGCCAGCAGCTTTCCGGACCCCGATCAGCCCCAGCATTTT. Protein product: CASSFPDPDQPQHF.

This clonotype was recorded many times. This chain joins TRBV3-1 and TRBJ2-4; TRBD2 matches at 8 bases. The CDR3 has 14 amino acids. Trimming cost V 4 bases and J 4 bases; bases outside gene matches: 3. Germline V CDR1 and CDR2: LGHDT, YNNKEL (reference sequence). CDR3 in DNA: TGTGCCAGCAGCCGAAGCGGGAGTAAAAACATTCAGTACTTC. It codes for CASSRSGSKNIQYF.

CDR3 sequence: CASSQDQQSAGVPYNEQFF. The DNA of the CDR3 is TGTGCCAGCAGCCAAGATCAGCAGTCAGCGGGAGTCCCCTACAATGAGCAGTTCTTC. The chain links TRBV4-2 to TRBJ2-1; the match to TRBD2 covers 8 bases. The junction had 12 bases not matched to a gene; V was cut back by 0 bases and J by 2 bases. Germline-derived CDR1 and CDR2 are LGHNA and YNFKEQ. This CDR3 region has 19 residues.

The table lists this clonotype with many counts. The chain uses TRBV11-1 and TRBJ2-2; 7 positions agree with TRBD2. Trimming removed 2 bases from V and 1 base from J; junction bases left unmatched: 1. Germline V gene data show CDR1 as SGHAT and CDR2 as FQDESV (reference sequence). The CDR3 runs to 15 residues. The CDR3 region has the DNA TGTGCCAGCAGCTTATCTAGCGGGAACACCGGGGAGCTGTTTTTT. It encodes CASSLSSGNTGELFF.

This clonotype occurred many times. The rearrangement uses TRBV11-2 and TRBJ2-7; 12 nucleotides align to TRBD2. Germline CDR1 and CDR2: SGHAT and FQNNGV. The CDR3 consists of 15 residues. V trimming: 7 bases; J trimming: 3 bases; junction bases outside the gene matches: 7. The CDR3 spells CASTPTSGRVYEQYF. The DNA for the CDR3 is TGTGCCAGCACTCCGACTAGCGGGAGAGTCTACGAGCAGTACTTC.

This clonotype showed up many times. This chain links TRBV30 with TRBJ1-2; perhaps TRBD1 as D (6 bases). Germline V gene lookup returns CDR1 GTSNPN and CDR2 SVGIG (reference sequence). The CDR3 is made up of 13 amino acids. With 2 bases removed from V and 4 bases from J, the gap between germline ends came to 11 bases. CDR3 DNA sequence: TGTGCCTGGAGTCCCCCGGGGGCCTATGGCTACACCTTC. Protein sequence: CAWSPPGAYGYTF.

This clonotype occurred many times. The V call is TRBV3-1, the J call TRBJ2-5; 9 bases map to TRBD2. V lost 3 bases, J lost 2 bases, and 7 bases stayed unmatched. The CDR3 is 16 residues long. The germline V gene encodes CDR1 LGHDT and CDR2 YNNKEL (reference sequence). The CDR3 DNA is TGTGCCAGCAGCCAGTTTAGCGGGAGAGGGCAAGAGACCCAGTACTTC. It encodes CASSQFSGRGQETQYF.

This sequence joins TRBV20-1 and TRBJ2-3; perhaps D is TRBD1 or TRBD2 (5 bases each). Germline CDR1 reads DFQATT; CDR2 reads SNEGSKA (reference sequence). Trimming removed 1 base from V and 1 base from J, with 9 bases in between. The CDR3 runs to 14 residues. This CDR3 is CSARGGSGTDTQYF. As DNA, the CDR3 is TGCAGTGCTAGAGGGGGGAGTGGCACAGATACGCAGTATTTT.

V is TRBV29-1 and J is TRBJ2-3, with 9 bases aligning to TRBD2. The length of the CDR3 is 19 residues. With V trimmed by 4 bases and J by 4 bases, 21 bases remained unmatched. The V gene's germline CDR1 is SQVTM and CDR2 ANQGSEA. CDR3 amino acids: CSVGGRLPSGTAGPDTQYF. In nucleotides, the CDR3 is TGCAGCGTTGGGGGGCGTCTGCCTAGCGGGACGGCGGGCCCAGATACGCAGTATTTT.

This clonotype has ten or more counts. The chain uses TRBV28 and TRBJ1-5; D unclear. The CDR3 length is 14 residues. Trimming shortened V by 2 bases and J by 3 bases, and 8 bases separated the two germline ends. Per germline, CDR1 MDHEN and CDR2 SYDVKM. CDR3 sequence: CASSLGTINQPQHF. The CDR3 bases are TGTGCCAGCAGTTTAGGTACAATCAATCAGCCCCAGCATTTT.

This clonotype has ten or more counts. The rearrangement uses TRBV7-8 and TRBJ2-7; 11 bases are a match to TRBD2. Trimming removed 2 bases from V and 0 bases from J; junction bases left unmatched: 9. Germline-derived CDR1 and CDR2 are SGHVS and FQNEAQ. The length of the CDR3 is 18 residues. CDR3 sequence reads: CASSLLVSGRANSYEQYF. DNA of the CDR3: TGTGCCAGCAGCTTACTAGTTAGCGGGAGGGCCAACTCCTACGAGCAGTACTTC.

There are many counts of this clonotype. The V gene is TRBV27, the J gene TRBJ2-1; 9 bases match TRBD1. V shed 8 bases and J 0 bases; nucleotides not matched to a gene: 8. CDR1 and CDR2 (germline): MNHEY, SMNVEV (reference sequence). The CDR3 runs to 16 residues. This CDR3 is CASGQRQGDSYNEQFF. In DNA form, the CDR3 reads TGTGCCAGCGGACAGAGACAGGGGGACTCCTACAATGAGCAGTTCTTC.

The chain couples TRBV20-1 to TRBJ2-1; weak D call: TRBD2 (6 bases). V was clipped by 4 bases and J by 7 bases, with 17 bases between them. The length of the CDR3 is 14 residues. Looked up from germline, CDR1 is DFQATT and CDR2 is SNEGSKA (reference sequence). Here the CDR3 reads CSANRLVGLNEQFF. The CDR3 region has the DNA TGCAGTGCTAATAGACTAGTTGGTTTGAATGAGCAGTTCTTC.

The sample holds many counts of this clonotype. As DNA, the CDR3 is TGCAGTGCTATGACAGGGAAAGAGACCCAGTACTTC. This gives the protein CSAMTGKETQYF. V usage is TRBV20-1 and J usage is TRBJ2-5, with 7 positions matching TRBD1. Trimming at V came to 4 bases and at J to 3 bases, leaving 2 bases not matched to a gene. CDR1 DFQATT and CDR2 SNEGSKA come from the germline V gene (reference sequence). The CDR3 has 12 amino acids.

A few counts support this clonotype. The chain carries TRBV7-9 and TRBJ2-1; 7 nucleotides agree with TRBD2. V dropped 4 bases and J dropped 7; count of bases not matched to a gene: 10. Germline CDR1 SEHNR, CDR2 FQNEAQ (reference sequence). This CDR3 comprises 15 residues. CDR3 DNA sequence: TGTGCCAGCAGCTCTTGGGGGGGACCCGCTAATGAGCAGTTCTTC. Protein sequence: CASSSWGGPANEQFF. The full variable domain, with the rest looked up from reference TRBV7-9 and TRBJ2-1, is DTGVSQNPRHKITKRGQNVTFRCDPISEHNRLYWYRQTLGQGPEFLTYFQNEAQLEKSRLLSDRFSAERPKGSFSTLEIQRTEQGDSAMYLCASSSWGGPANEQFFGPGTRLTVL.

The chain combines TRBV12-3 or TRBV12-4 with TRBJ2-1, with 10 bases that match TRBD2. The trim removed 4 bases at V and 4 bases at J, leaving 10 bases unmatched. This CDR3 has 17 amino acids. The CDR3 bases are TGTGCCAGCAGTTCTTATGCTAGCGGGAGAGGGTACAATGAGCAGTTCTTC. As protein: CASSSYASGRGYNEQFF.

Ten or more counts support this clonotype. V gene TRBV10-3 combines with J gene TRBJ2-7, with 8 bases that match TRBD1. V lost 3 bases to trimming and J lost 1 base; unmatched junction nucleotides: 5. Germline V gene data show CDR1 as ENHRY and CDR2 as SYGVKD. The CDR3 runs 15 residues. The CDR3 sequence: CAISDSGQVSYEQYF. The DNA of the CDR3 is TGTGCCATCAGTGATTCGGGACAGGTTTCCTACGAGCAGTACTTC.

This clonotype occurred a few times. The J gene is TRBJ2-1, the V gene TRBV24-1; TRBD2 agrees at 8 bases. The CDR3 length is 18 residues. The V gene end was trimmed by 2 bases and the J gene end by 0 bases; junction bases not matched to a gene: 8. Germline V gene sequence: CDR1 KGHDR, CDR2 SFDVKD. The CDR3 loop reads CATSDSVTSGLSYNEQFF. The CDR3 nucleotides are TGTGCCACCAGTGATTCCGTTACTAGCGGACTCTCCTACAATGAGCAGTTCTTC.